The 27 T cell receptor beta chains given below trace back to one sample, sequenced in a study of neoadjuvant anti-PD-1 for oral cavity cancer (dated by TCRdb to the early 2020s). The library was made by the immunoSEQ multiplex PCR assay. TCRdb holds this immuneACCESS table with in-frame rearrangements only. Some clones are missing; in checked studies, unresolved V genes explain under half, and the rest has no known cause. The sample yields tens of thousands of clones; about 25% were counted once. The ten most abundant clones make up about 15% of the sample. Taken with the paper, the label for time point translates to: after neoadjuvant nivolumab, at surgical resection. The sample consisted of tumor tissue, taken after nivolumab (anti-PD-1) treatment. These receptors were obtained from a person between 35 and 79 years old with oral cavity squamous cell carcinoma.

The V and J genes are TRBV27 and TRBJ2-7; D is possibly TRBD1 (5 bases). The V and J ends lost 3 bases and 3 bases respectively, with 30 bases between them. CDR1 MNHEY and CDR2 SMNVEV come from the germline V gene (reference sequence). The length of the CDR3 is 20 residues. CDR3 residues: CASSFDLGPYIWAPDYEQYF. The CDR3 nucleotides read TGTGCCAGCAGTTTCGATCTGGGGCCCTATATTTGGGCTCCCGACTACGAGCAGTACTTC.

This clone was picked up a small number of times. The chain couples TRBV5-1 to TRBJ2-5; TRBD2 matches at 9 bases. Germline CDR1 SGHRS, CDR2 YFSETQ. The V segment lost 1 base and the J segment 5 bases; nucleotides outside the gene matches: 6. The length of the CDR3 is 15 residues. Here the CDR3 reads CASSLLAGLDETQYF. In DNA form, the CDR3 reads TGCGCCAGCAGCTTGCTAGCGGGACTGGATGAGACCCAGTACTTC.

A few counts support this clone. V and J are TRBV7-9 and TRBJ2-1, with 8 bases identical to TRBD2. The CDR3 is 15 residues long. The trim removed 4 bases at V and 5 bases at J, leaving 7 bases unmatched. CDR1 SEHNR and CDR2 FQNEAQ come from the germline V gene (reference sequence). The CDR3 sequence: CASSSRGTSDNEQFF. CDR3 in DNA: TGTGCCAGCAGCTCGCGCGGGACTAGTGACAATGAGCAGTTCTTC.

The chain joins TRBV7-2 to TRBJ1-3; TRBD1 might be the D (5 bases). Germline V gene sequence: CDR1 SGHTA, CDR2 FQGNSA. V was pared by 1 base and J by 0 bases, with 13 bases between. The CDR3 is 17 residues long. This CDR3 is CASSLGYRRASGNTIYF. The CDR3 DNA follows: TGTGCCAGCAGCTTAGGCTATCGCAGGGCCTCTGGAAACACCATATATTTT.

This clone turned up a few times. V is TRBV5-1 and J is TRBJ2-7; D is possibly TRBD1 or TRBD2 (5 bases each). This CDR3 is built from 14 residues. The germline CDR1 and CDR2 sequences are SGHRS and YFSETQ. Between the trimmed V and J ends, which lost 6 bases and 6 bases, there was a span of 19 bases. CDR3 nucleotide sequence: TGCGCCAGCATGGATGGGACGGGTCGGGGCGAGCAGTACTTC. Protein sequence: CASMDGTGRGEQYF.

This clone was seen only a few times. V gene TRBV10-3 combines with J gene TRBJ2-1; 11 positions agree with TRBD1. With 10 bases clipped from V and 1 base from J, the junction kept 12 bases outside the gene matches. In germline, CDR1 is ENHRY, CDR2 SYGVKD. The length of the CDR3 is 17 residues. CDR3 sequence reads: CASGQGARGGSYNEQFF. The CDR3, as DNA: TGTGCCAGCGGACAGGGGGCTCGGGGAGGGTCCTACAATGAGCAGTTCTTC.

In its sample, this clone was seen a few times. This rearrangement joins TRBV6-5 to TRBJ2-7, with unresolved D. Trimming pared 2 bases from V and 0 bases from J, leaving 11 bases between. Germline V gives CDR1 MNHEY, CDR2 SVGAGI. The CDR3 runs to 15 residues. CDR3 in DNA: TGTGCCAGCAGTTACACCGGACGGAGCTCCTACGAGCAGTACTTC. Residues: CASSYTGRSSYEQYF.

On this clone itself: A far larger clone is off by one base, so a read error is likely. The V call is TRBV5-6, the J call TRBJ2-7, with 7 positions matching TRBD2. There are 12 residues in the CDR3. Germline V gives CDR1 SGHDT, CDR2 YYEEEE. Germline trimming cut 0 bases from V and 6 bases from J; bases unmatched to any gene: 0. The CDR3 reads CASSLAGGEQYF. DNA of the CDR3: TGTGCCAGCAGCTTGGCGGGAGGCGAGCAGTACTTC.

The rearrangement joins TRBV5-1 to TRBJ2-4; 8 bases align to TRBD1. The CDR3 runs 14 residues. The trim removed 4 bases at V and 5 bases at J, leaving 5 bases unmatched. CDR1 is SGHRS and CDR2 is YFSETQ in the germline V gene. The CDR3: CASSPDRGQNIQYF. CDR3 bases: TGCGCCAGCAGCCCCGACAGGGGACAAAACATTCAGTACTTC.

This chain joins TRBV7-8 and TRBJ1-6, with 8 positions matching TRBD1. This CDR3 contains 15 residues. Germline V gene sequence: CDR1 SGHVS, CDR2 FQNEAQ. With 5 bases clipped from V and 7 bases from J, the junction kept 7 bases outside the gene matches. The CDR3 DNA is TGTGCCAGCAGCCCACGACAGGGGAGCAATTCACCCCTCCACTTT. Its translation is CASSPRQGSNSPLHF.

The table lists this clone with a few counts. V usage is TRBV9 and J usage is TRBJ1-2; 12 positions match TRBD1. CDR3 size: 16 residues. V was pared by 1 base and J by 4 bases, with 5 bases of the junction left unmatched. Germline CDR1 SGDLS, CDR2 YYNGEE. This chain's CDR3 is CASSVRDRGLGYGYTF. The CDR3 DNA sequence: TGTGCCAGCAGCGTAAGGGACAGGGGGCTTGGCTATGGCTACACCTTC. The variable domain in full, completed from reference TRBV9 and TRBJ1-2, reads DSGVTQTPKHLITATGQRVTLRCSPRSGDLSVYWYQQSLDQGLQFLIQYYNGEERAKGNILERFSAQQFPDLHSELNLSSLELGDSALYFCASSVRDRGLGYGYTFGSGTRLTVV.

The V and J genes are TRBV28 and TRBJ2-3; perhaps D is TRBD1 or TRBD2 (6 bases each). Germline CDR1 and CDR2: MDHEN and SYDVKM. The CDR3 is made up of 15 amino acids. V dropped 4 bases and J dropped 6 bases, with 17 bases sitting between them. The CDR3 region is CASSSPTGRQDTQYF. The DNA for the CDR3 is TGTGCCAGCAGTTCCCCTACAGGGAGGCAGGATACGCAGTATTTT.

The chain is built from TRBV10-3 and TRBJ1-3; TRBD1 might be the D (6 bases). V shed 11 bases and J shed 8 bases, with 22 bases lying between them. This CDR3 is 14 amino acids long. CDR1 ENHRY and CDR2 SYGVKD come from the germline V gene. The CDR3 loop is CAAVTGRGGDTIYF. The DNA of the CDR3 is TGTGCCGCCGTAACAGGGAGGGGAGGAGACACCATATATTTT.

The chain employs TRBV18 and TRBJ1-2; the D is unclear. Germline CDR1 and CDR2: KGHSH and LQKENI. The CDR3 loop spans 13 amino acids. V was clipped by 2 bases and J by 5 bases, with 9 bases between them. In DNA form, the CDR3 reads TGTGCCAGCTCACCAGAGTCGGCGTATGGCTACACCTTC. Amino acid sequence: CASSPESAYGYTF.

The J gene is TRBJ2-1, the V gene TRBV6-4; TRBD2 agrees at 8 bases. Germline values: CDR1 MRHNA, CDR2 SNTAGT. V gave up 0 bases and J gave up 4 bases; unmatched junction bases: 5. The CDR3 is 16 residues long. CDR3 region: CASSDSEAGGYNEQFF. The CDR3 DNA is TGTGCCAGCAGTGACTCGGAGGCGGGAGGTTACAATGAGCAGTTCTTC.

The rearrangement joins TRBV6-5 to TRBJ2-1; TRBD2 matches at 8 bases. Germline V gene lookup returns CDR1 MNHEY and CDR2 SVGAGI. The trim removed 7 bases at V and 0 bases at J, leaving 5 bases unmatched. The CDR3 runs 15 residues. In nucleotides, the CDR3 is TGTGCCAGCAAGATTAGCGGGAACTCCTACAATGAGCAGTTCTTC. Amino acid sequence: CASKISGNSYNEQFF.

The count of this clone is one. This chain uses TRBV11-3 with TRBJ2-7; 8 bases are a match to TRBD1. Germline CDR1 SGHNT, CDR2 YENEEA. The J segment lost 3 bases and the V segment lost 5 bases, leaving 9 bases of the junction unmatched. There are 15 residues in the CDR3. The CDR3 is CASSPGQGHHYEQYF. In DNA form, the CDR3 reads TGTGCCAGCAGCCCCGGACAGGGCCATCACTACGAGCAGTACTTC.

This chain links TRBV5-1 with TRBJ1-1; D may be TRBD1 (5 bases). Germline values: CDR1 SGHRS, CDR2 YFSETQ. The CDR3 is made up of 17 amino acids. Between the trimmed V and J ends, which lost 2 bases and 1 base, there was a span of 18 bases. The CDR3 DNA sequence: TGCGCCAGCAGCTTCGGGCGGGGCCCCCTGGGGAACACTGAAGCTTTCTTT. It is translated as CASSFGRGPLGNTEAFF.

This chain joins TRBV7-3 and TRBJ2-1; 11 nucleotides match TRBD2. The CDR3 consists of 14 residues. After removal of 5 bases from V and 4 bases from J, the junction contained 1 base not matched to a gene. CDR1 is SGHTA, CDR2 FQGTGA, per germline. The chain's CDR3 is CASSGTSGYNEQFF. As DNA, the CDR3 is TGTGCCAGCAGCGGGACTAGCGGTTACAATGAGCAGTTCTTC.

This clone was counted only a few times. V usage is TRBV11-3 and J usage is TRBJ2-2, with a tentative D call TRBD2 (5 bases). The CDR3 spans 14 residues. Trimming took off 0 bases at V and 6 bases at J, with 8 bases between the two ends. CDR1 SGHNT and CDR2 YENEEA come from the germline V gene. Here the CDR3 DNA reads TGTGCCAGCAGCTTAGATAAAGCGGCCGGGGAGCTGTTTTTT. Its translation: CASSLDKAAGELFF.

There are a few counts of this clone. The V gene is TRBV28, the J gene TRBJ1-4; D gene unclear. Germline V lookup: CDR1 MDHEN, CDR2 SYDVKM. Trimming took off 6 bases at V and 8 bases at J, with 16 bases between the two ends. This CDR3 comprises 14 residues. In nucleotides, the CDR3 is TGTGCCAGCAGGGCCGGTTCGAGGTGGGAAAAACTGTTTTTT. Amino acid sequence: CASRAGSRWEKLFF. The full variable domain, completed using reference TRBV28 and TRBJ1-4, is DVKVTQSSRYLVKRTGEKVFLECVQDMDHENMFWYRQDPGLGLRLIYFSYDVKMKEKGDIPEGYSVSREKKERFSLILESASTNQTSMYLCASRAGSRWEKLFFGSGTQLSVL.

This clone was found many times. The chain joins TRBV6-4 to TRBJ1-5, with a possible D match to TRBD1 (6 bases). There are 14 residues in the CDR3. The V end lost 2 bases, the J end lost 1 base, and 6 bases lay between the germline ends. Germline values: CDR1 MRHNA, CDR2 SNTAGT. The CDR3 region has the DNA TGTGCCAGCAGTGACAGGGGGAGCAATCAGCCCCAGCATTTT. This translates into CASSDRGSNQPQHF.

The chain carries TRBV19 and TRBJ2-5, with D perhaps matching TRBD1 or TRBD2 (5 bases each). Deletions cut 3 bases from V and 4 bases from J, with 6 bases between. Germline lookup yields CDR1 LNHDA and CDR2 SQIVND (reference sequence). The CDR3 covers 12 residues. For the CDR3, the DNA is TGTGCCAGTAGTATTGGGGGAGAGACCCAGTACTTC. It specifies CASSIGGETQYF.

The rearrangement links TRBV27 to TRBJ1-4; D is uncertain. The CDR3 length is 13 residues. Germline CDR1 and CDR2: MNHEY and SMNVEV (reference sequence). With 6 bases removed from V and 11 bases from J, the gap between germline ends came to 16 bases. CDR3 sequence: CASSPKSARKLFF. CDR3 coding DNA: TGTGCCAGCAGCCCTAAATCCGCCCGGAAACTGTTTTTT.

The J gene is TRBJ1-2, the V gene TRBV6-4; D perhaps matches TRBD1 (6 bases). Germline loops: CDR1 MRHNA, CDR2 SNTAGT. This CDR3 has 13 amino acids. The V end lost 6 bases, the J end lost 8 bases, and 16 bases lay between the germline ends. The DNA of the CDR3 is TGTGCCAGCAGGCCCCGGGACACGGGGGGCTACACCTTC. Protein: CASRPRDTGGYTF.

The chain joins TRBV6-4 to TRBJ2-7, with a tentative D call TRBD1 (5 bases). Trimming took off 4 bases at V and 2 bases at J, with 9 bases between the two ends. Looked up from germline, CDR1 is MRHNA and CDR2 is SNTAGT. CDR3 length: 13 residues. As DNA, the CDR3 is TGTGCCAGCAGTGGCTCGACAGCCTACGAGCAGTACTTC. Residues: CASSGSTAYEQYF.

This clone ranks as medium-sized. The rearrangement joins TRBV7-9 to TRBJ2-7, with 9 bases that match TRBD1. This CDR3 region has 15 residues. V lost 3 bases and J lost 1; bases outside the gene matches: 4. Germline V lookup: CDR1 SEHNR, CDR2 FQNEAQ (reference sequence). This chain's CDR3 is CASSFTGGASYEQYF. Written as DNA, the CDR3 is TGTGCCAGCAGCTTTACAGGGGGCGCTTCCTACGAGCAGTACTTC. The variable domain in full, with the rest retrieved from reference TRBV7-9 and TRBJ2-7, is DTGVSQNPRHKITKRGQNVTFRCDPISEHNRLYWYRQTLGQGPEFLTYFQNEAQLEKSRLLSDRFSAERPKGSFSTLEIQRTEQGDSAMYLCASSFTGGASYEQYFGPGTRLTVT.